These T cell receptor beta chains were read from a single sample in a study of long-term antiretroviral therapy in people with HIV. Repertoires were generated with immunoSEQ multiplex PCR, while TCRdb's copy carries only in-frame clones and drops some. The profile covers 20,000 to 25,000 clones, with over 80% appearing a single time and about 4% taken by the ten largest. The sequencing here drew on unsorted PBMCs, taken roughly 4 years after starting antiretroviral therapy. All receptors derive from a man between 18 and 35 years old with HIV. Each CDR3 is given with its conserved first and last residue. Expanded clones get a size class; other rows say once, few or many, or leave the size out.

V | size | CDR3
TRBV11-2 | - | CASSRQTSGGLNEQYF
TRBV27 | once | CASSLASGGYNEQFF
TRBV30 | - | CAWRVGGLSGYTF
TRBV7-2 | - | CASSWGSGYTF
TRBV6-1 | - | CASSQTGSTDTQYF
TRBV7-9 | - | CASSLPGGDTEAFF
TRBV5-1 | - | CASSSTGGSPLHF
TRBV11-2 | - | CASSSWDRESEQYF
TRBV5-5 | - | CASSPTATDTQYF
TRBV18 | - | CASSGDRAYEQFF
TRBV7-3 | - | CASSPHGPTVSTEAFF
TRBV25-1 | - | CASSWGNQPQHF
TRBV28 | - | CASGQTYEQYF
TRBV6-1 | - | CASSAGQEEETQYF
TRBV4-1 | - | CASSRQGEDYGYTF
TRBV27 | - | CASRRQVNTGELFF
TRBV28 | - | CASSLPGRGETQYF
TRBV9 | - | CASSVAGQDGELFF
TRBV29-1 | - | CSVGVSSGANVLTF
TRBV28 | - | CASSLSGREETQYF
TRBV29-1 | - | CSVGRESDTQYF
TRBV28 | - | CASSFSGESSPLHF
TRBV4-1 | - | CASSQKRSGGNEKLFF
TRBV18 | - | CASSPPGGETQYF
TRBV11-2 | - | CASSLDLWGSTDTQYF